A selection of T cell receptor beta chains follows, all from one sample in a study of CD8+ T cells in alopecia areata. Method: immunoSEQ multiplex PCR; TCRdb's copy keeps in-frame clones and lacks some. The sample includes roughly 100,000 clones, around 40% seen only once; the top ten take roughly 18%. The starting material was CD8+ T cells sorted from blood, obtained at week 24, from a patient treated with tofacitinib. Every receptor here comes from a human donor with alopecia areata. Both conserved end residues are part of each CDR3. The D gene is left open where the match is weak. The listing skips clone size in some rows; elsewhere it reads once, few, many or a size class.

v_gene	d_gene	abundance	j_gene	CDR3aa	CDR3nt
TRBV7-9	.	.	TRBJ2-1	CASSSSGGNEQFF	TGTGCCAGCAGTTCATCAGGGGGGAATGAGCAGTTCTTC
TRBV13	.	.	TRBJ1-2	CASSLATTVYGYTF	TGTGCCAGCAGCTTAGCTACGACAGTCTATGGCTACACCTTC
TRBV7-2	.	.	TRBJ1-1	CATGLTGWGGTEAFF	TGTGCCACGGGTCTGACCGGATGGGGGGGCACTGAAGCTTTCTTT
TRBV4-1	TRBD1	.	TRBJ2-2	CASSQEIQGALNTGELFF	TGCGCCAGCAGCCAAGAAATCCAGGGGGCCTTGAACACCGGGGAGCTGTTTTTT
TRBV7-9	.	.	TRBJ1-4	CASSLAGLNEKLFF	TGTGCCAGCAGCTTAGCAGGACTTAATGAAAAACTGTTTTTT
TRBV11-2	TRBD1	few	TRBJ2-7	CASSSYRGPYYEQYF	TGTGCCAGCAGCTCATACAGGGGACCTTACTACGAGCAGTACTTC
TRBV19	.	once	TRBJ1-1	CASSISGSTEAFF	TGTGCCAGTAGTATTAGTGGAAGCACTGAAGCTTTCTTT
TRBV6-1	.	many	TRBJ1-5	CASSELPHQPQHF	TGTGCCAGCAGTGAATTACCCCATCAGCCCCAGCATTTT
TRBV6-5	.	.	TRBJ1-1	CASSYYLGRMAEAFF	TGTGCCAGCAGTTACTATTTGGGGCGGATGGCTGAAGCTTTCTTT
TRBV14	.	.	TRBJ2-7	CASSQDEPSHIYEQYF	TGTGCCAGCAGCCAAGATGAGCCTTCCCATATCTACGAGCAGTACTTC
TRBV28	.	.	TRBJ2-7	CASSANGEQYF	TGTGCCAGCAGTGCGAACGGCGAGCAGTACTTC
TRBV29-1	TRBD1	.	TRBJ2-7	CSVEDPNRGSYEQYF	TGCAGCGTTGAAGATCCAAACAGGGGAAGCTACGAGCAGTACTTC
TRBV27	.	few	TRBJ2-7	CASPPYEQYF	TGTGCCAGCCCCCCCTACGAGCAGTACTTC
TRBV12-5	.	.	TRBJ1-1	CASGPSYNTEAFF	TGTGCTAGTGGTCCTTCTTACAACACTGAAGCTTTCTTT
TRBV11-1	TRBD1	many	TRBJ1-1	CASSPDRAEAFF	TGTGCCAGCAGCCCTGACAGGGCCGAAGCTTTCTTT
TRBV7-9	TRBD1	few	TRBJ1-4	CASSSPNRGSLEKLFF	TGTGCCAGCAGCTCACCAAACAGGGGCAGTCTCGAAAAACTGTTTTTT
TRBV4-1	TRBD2	.	TRBJ2-7	CASSQEGAGDEQYF	TGCGCCAGCAGCCAAGAAGGGGCGGGAGACGAGCAGTACTTC
TRBV6-6	.	.	TRBJ2-1	CASRQPPYNEQFF	TGTGCCAGCAGGCAGCCCCCCTACAATGAGCAGTTCTTC
TRBV23-1	TRBD1	few	TRBJ2-3	CASSQRQGAYRWTDTQYF	TGCGCCAGCAGTCAACGGCAGGGGGCGTATCGATGGACAGATACGCAGTATTTT
TRBV9	.	.	TRBJ2-7	CASSPGEVYEQYF	TGTGCCAGCAGCCCAGGGGAGGTCTACGAGCAGTACTTC
TRBV4-1	TRBD1	few	TRBJ2-1	CASSQDIIGQGANEQFF	TGCGCCAGCAGCCAAGATATTATCGGACAGGGTGCCAATGAGCAGTTCTTC
TRBV7-2	TRBD2	.	TRBJ2-1	CASSTPAGGSYNEQFF	TGTGCCAGCAGCACCCCAGCGGGAGGCTCCTACAATGAGCAGTTCTTC
TRBV25-1	.	.	TRBJ2-1	CASSELRNVDNEQFF	TGTGCCAGCAGTGAATTGAGGAACGTTGACAATGAGCAGTTCTTC
TRBV7-6	.	.	TRBJ2-7	CASSPDQGGDPSEQYF	TGTGCCAGCAGCCCGGACCAAGGGGGGGATCCCTCCGAGCAGTACTTC
TRBV7-8	.	.	TRBJ2-1	CASSLVMGSEQFF	TGTGCCAGCAGCTTAGTGATGGGGAGCGAGCAGTTCTTC
TRBV19	.	few	TRBJ2-7	CASSISSTYEQYF	TGTGCCAGTAGTATCTCTTCCACCTACGAGCAGTACTTC
TRBV7-9	TRBD2	.	TRBJ2-1	CASSLGLAGGTYNEQFF	TGTGCCAGCAGCCTCGGACTAGCGGGAGGTACCTACAATGAGCAGTTCTTC
TRBV9	.	.	TRBJ2-3	CASSPVVADTQYF	TGTGCCAGCAGCCCTGTGGTAGCGGATACGCAGTATTTT
TRBV5-1	TRBD1	.	TRBJ1-1	CASSWTGMNTEAFF	TGCGCCAGCAGTTGGACAGGTATGAACACTGAAGCTTTCTTT
TRBV4-2	TRBD2	.	TRBJ2-7	CASSQGGLDSYEQYF	TGTGCCAGCAGCCAAGGTGGACTAGACTCCTACGAGCAGTACTTC
TRBV7-9	.	.	TRBJ2-1	CASSLGYNEQFF	TGTGCCAGCAGCCTAGGTTACAATGAGCAGTTCTTC
TRBV27	.	.	TRBJ2-7	CASSFSGPDYEQYF	TGTGCCAGCAGTTTTTCTGGCCCCGACTACGAGCAGTACTTC
TRBV30	TRBD2	.	TRBJ2-1	CAWLLAGGRNEQFF	TGTGCCTGGTTACTAGCGGGAGGTCGAAATGAGCAGTTCTTC
TRBV29-1	TRBD2	many	TRBJ2-7	CSVAAGGYEQYF	TGCAGCGTTGCAGCGGGAGGGTACGAGCAGTACTTC
TRBV19	.	.	TRBJ2-7	CASSLTPTSYEQYF	TGTGCCAGTAGTCTCACGCCGACTAGTTACGAGCAGTACTTC
TRBV7-9	.	.	TRBJ2-2	CASSSLGWELFF	TGTGCCAGCAGCTCCCTGGGGTGGGAGCTGTTTTTT
TRBV7-2	.	few	TRBJ2-1	CASSLGWLF	TGTGCCAGCAGCTTAGGGTGGCTCTTC
TRBV4-2	.	once	TRBJ2-7	CASSPRDGDYEQYF	TGTGCCAGCAGCCCCCGGGACGGAGACTACGAGCAGTACTTC
TRBV30	TRBD2	.	TRBJ2-1	CAWSVTGGRGNEQFF	TGTGCCTGGAGTGTAACTGGCGGGAGAGGTAATGAGCAGTTCTTC
TRBV27	.	.	TRBJ2-5	CASSRDEETQYF	TGTGCCAGCAGCAGGGACGAGGAGACCCAGTACTTC
TRBV10-3	.	few	TRBJ1-2	CAIRLGDGYTF	TGTGCCATCAGATTGGGGGATGGCTACACCTTC
TRBV6-1	.	.	TRBJ2-7	CASSERGTSYEQYF	TGTGCCAGCAGTGAAAGGGGGACCTCCTACGAGCAGTACTTC
TRBV7-9	.	.	TRBJ2-1	CASSLYEQFF	TGTGCCAGCAGCTTATATGAGCAGTTCTTC
TRBV29-1	TRBD1	.	TRBJ2-1	CSVERTGPYNEQFF	TGCAGCGTTGAAAGGACAGGGCCCTACAATGAGCAGTTCTTC
TRBV20-1	.	few	TRBJ1-5	CSARDMGYPHF	TGCAGTGCTAGAGATATGGGGTATCCGCATTTT
TRBV2	.	.	TRBJ2-6	CARGSDGGANVLTF	TGTGCCAGAGGTTCAGACGGTGGGGCCAACGTCCTGACTTTC
TRBV7-8	.	.	TRBJ2-1	CASSPGNEQFF	TGTGCCAGCAGCCCGGGCAATGAGCAGTTCTTC
TRBV7-9	.	.	TRBJ2-3	CASSYSSTDTQYF	TGTGCCAGCAGCTACAGCAGCACAGATACGCAGTATTTT
TRBV9	.	.	TRBJ2-3	CASSETGARDGTQYF	TGTGCCAGCAGCGAGACAGGTGCCCGGGATGGTACGCAGTATTTT
TRBV4-1	.	.	TRBJ1-5	CASSQEYSNQPQHF	TGCGCCAGCAGCCAAGAGTATAGCAATCAGCCCCAGCATTTT
TRBV2	TRBD2	.	TRBJ2-3	CASRPPGLITDTQYF	TGTGCCAGCAGACCCCCGGGACTAATCACAGATACGCAGTATTTT
TRBV7-9	.	few	TRBJ1-4	CASSRPENEWEKLFF	TGTGCCAGCAGCCGTCCCGAAAACGAGTGGGAAAAACTGTTTTTT
TRBV4-1	.	.	TRBJ1-5	CASSQDAGSNQPQHF	TGCGCCAGCAGCCAAGATGCGGGGAGCAATCAGCCCCAGCATTTT
TRBV7-2	TRBD1	.	TRBJ2-1	CASSLKGAVQYNEQFF	TGTGCCAGCAGCCTGAAGGGGGCAGTTCAGTACAATGAGCAGTTCTTC
TRBV28	.	.	TRBJ2-3	CASSLVQLTDTQYF	TGTGCCAGCAGTTTAGTACAACTAACAGATACGCAGTATTTT